This T cell receptor beta chain was documented in a study of early T cells in non-severe SARS-CoV-2 infection. MiXCR, applied by TCRdb to the 5' RACE reads, yields one record per CDR3 protein. This sample has tens of thousands of distinct CDR3 sequences, with approximately 12% found just once. This clonotype has more than one count but fewer than ten. V lost 3 bases and J lost 1, with 10 bases in between. The germline V gene has CDR1 SQVTM and CDR2 ANQGSEA. CDR3 length equals 13 residues. This chain uses TRBV29-1 with TRBJ2-7, with a tentative D call TRBD1 (6 bases). This clonotype was sampled from an adult who was a healthcare worker with PCR-confirmed SARS-CoV-2 infection or an uninfected control (not recorded which). What was sequenced was whole blood. The CDR3 sequence: CSVDTGLSYEQYF. The CDR3 coding sequence is TGCAGCGTTGATACAGGGTTATCCTACGAGCAGTACTTC.